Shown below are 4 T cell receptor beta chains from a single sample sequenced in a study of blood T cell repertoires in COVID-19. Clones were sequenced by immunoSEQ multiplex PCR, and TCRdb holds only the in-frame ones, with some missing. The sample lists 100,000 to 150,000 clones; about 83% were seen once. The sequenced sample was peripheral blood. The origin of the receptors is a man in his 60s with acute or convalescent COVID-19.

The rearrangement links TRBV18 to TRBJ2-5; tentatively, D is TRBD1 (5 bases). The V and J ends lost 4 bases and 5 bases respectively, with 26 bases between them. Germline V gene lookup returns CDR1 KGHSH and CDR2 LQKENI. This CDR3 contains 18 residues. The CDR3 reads CASSHKEIRTGFQETQYF. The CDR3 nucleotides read TGTGCCAGCTCACACAAAGAAATACGAACAGGATTCCAGGAGACCCAGTACTTC. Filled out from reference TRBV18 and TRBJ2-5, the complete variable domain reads NAGVMQNPRHLVRRRGQEARLRCSPMKGHSHVYWYRQLPEEGLKFMVYLQKENIIDESGMPKERFSAEFPKEGPSILRIQQVVRGDSAAYFCASSHKEIRTGFQETQYFGPGTRLLVL.

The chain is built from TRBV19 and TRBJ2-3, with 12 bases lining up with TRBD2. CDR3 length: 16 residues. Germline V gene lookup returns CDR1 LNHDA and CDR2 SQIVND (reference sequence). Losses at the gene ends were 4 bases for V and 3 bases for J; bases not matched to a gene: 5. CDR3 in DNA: TGTGCCAGTAGTAAAAGACTAGCGGGAGTAACAGATACGCAGTATTTT. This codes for CASSKRLAGVTDTQYF. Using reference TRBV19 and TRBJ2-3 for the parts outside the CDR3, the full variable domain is DGGITQSPKYLFRKEGQNVTLSCEQNLNHDAMYWYRQDPGQGLRLIYYSQIVNDFQKGDIAEGYSVSREKKESFPLTVTSAQKNPTAFYLCASSKRLAGVTDTQYFGPGTRLTVL.

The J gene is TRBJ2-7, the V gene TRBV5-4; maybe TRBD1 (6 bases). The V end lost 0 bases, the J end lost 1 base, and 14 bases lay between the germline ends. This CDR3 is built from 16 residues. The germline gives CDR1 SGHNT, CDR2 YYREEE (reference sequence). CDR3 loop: CASSLAGVLPSYEQYF. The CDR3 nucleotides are TGTGCCAGCAGCTTGGCAGGGGTCCTTCCTTCCTACGAGCAGTACTTC.

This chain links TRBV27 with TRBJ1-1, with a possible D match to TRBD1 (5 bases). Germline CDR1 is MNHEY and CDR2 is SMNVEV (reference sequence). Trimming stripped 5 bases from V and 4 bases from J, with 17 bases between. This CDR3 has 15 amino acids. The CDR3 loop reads CASSHGGGRSTEAFF. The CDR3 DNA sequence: TGTGCCAGCAGTCACGGGGGGGGAAGGTCCACTGAAGCTTTCTTT.